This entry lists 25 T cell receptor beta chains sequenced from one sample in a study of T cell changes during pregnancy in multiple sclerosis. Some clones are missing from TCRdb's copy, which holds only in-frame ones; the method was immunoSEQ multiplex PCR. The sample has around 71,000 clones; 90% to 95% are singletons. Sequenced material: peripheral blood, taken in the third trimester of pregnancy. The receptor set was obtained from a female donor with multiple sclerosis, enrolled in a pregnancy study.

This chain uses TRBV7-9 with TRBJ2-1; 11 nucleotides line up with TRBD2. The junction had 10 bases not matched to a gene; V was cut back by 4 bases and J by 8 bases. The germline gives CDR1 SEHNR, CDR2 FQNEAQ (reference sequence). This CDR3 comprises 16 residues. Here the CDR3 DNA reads TGTGCCAGCAGCTCGCTAGCGGGAGGCCGGCCAGATGAGCAGTTCTTC. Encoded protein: CASSSLAGGRPDEQFF.

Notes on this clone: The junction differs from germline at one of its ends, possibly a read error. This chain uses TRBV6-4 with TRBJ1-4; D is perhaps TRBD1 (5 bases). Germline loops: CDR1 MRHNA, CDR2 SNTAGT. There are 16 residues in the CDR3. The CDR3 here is CASREGIGQGNEKLFF. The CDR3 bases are TGTGCCAGCCGTGAGGGTATCGGCCAGGGTAATGAAAAACTGTTTTTT.

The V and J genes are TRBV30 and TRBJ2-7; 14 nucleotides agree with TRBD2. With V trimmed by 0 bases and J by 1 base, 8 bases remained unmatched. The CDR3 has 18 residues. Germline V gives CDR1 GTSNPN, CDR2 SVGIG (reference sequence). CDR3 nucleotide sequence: TGTGCCTGGAGTGTCCGATGGACTAGCGGGAGGCTGTCCTACGAGCAGTACTTC. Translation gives CAWSVRWTSGRLSYEQYF. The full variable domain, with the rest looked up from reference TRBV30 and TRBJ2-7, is SQTIHQWPATLVQPVGSPLSLECTVEGTSNPNLYWYRQAAGRGLQLLFYSVGIGQISSEVPQNLSASRPQDRQFILSSKKLLLSDSGFYLCAWSVRWTSGRLSYEQYFGPGTRLTVT.

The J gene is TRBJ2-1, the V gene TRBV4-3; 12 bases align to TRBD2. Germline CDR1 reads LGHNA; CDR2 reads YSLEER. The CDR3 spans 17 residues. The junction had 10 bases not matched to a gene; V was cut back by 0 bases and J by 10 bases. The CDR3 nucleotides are TGCGCCAGCAGCCAAGATTGGGCTAGCGGGAGGGCCGGGGAGCAGTTCTTC. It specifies CASSQDWASGRAGEQFF.

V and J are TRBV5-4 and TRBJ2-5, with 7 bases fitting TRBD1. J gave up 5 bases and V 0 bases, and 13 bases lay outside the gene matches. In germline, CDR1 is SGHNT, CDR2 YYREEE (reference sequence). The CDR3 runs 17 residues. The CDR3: CASSLGIGGAPSETQYF. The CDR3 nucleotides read TGTGCCAGCAGCTTGGGAATAGGGGGCGCCCCGTCCGAGACCCAGTACTTC.

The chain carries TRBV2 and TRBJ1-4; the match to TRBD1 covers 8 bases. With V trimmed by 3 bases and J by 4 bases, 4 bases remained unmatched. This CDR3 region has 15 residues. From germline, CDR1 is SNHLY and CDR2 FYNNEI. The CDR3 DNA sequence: TGTGCCAGCAGTGACTCCGGACAGGGTAATGAAAAACTGTTTTTT. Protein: CASSDSGQGNEKLFF.

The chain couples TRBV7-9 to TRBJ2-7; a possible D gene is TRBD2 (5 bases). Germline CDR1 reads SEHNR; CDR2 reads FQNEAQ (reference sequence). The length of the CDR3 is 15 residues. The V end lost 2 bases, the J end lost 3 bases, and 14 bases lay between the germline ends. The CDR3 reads CASSLKSGKYYEQYF. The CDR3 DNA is TGTGCCAGCAGCTTAAAGAGCGGCAAATACTACGAGCAGTACTTC.

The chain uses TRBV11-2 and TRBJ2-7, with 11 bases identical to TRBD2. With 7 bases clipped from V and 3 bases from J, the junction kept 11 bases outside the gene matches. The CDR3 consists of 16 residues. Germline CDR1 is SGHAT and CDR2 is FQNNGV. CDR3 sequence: CASNQLLAGGHYEQYF. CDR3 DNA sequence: TGTGCCAGCAATCAGCTTCTAGCGGGAGGTCACTACGAGCAGTACTTC.

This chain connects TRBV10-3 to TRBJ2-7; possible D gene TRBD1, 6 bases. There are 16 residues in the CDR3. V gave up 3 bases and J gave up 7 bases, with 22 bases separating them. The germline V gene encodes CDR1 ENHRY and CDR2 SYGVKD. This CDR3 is CAISDRGLADSGEQYF. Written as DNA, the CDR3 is TGTGCCATCAGTGACAGGGGCCTTGCCGATTCGGGGGAGCAGTACTTC.

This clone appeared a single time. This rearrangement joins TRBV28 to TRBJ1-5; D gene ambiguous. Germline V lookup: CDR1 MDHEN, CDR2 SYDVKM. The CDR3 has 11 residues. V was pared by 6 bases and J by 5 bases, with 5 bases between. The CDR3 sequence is CASRTHQPQHF. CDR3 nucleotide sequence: TGTGCCAGCAGGACTCATCAGCCCCAGCATTTT.

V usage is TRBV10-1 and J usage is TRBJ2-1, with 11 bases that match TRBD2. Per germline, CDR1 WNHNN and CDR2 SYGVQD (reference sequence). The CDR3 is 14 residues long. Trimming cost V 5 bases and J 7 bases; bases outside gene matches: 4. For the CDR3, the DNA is TGCGCCAGCAGTCCTCTAGCGGGAGGAAATGAGCAGTTCTTC. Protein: CASSPLAGGNEQFF.

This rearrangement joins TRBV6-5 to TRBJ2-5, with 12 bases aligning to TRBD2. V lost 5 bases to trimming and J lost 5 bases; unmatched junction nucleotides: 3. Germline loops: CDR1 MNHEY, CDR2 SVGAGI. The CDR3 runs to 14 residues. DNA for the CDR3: TGTGCCAGCAGTAGACTAGCGGGAGAGGAGACCCAGTACTTC. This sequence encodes CASSRLAGEETQYF.

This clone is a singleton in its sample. CDR3 bases: TGTGCCACGAGGGGAGCGGGAGGGAACACAGATACGCAGTATTTT. It encodes CATRGAGGNTDTQYF. J is TRBJ2-3 and V is TRBV19, with 10 bases identical to TRBD2. With V trimmed by 10 bases and J by 2 bases, 9 bases remained unmatched. Germline CDR1 is LNHDA and CDR2 is SQIVND (reference sequence). The CDR3 is 15 amino acids.

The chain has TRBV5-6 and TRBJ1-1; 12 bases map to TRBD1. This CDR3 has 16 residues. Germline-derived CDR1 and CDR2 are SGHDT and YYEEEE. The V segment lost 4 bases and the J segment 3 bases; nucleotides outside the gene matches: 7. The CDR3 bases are TGTGCCAGCAGCCCGGGACAGGGGGCCCAGTACACTGAAGCTTTCTTT. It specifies CASSPGQGAQYTEAFF.

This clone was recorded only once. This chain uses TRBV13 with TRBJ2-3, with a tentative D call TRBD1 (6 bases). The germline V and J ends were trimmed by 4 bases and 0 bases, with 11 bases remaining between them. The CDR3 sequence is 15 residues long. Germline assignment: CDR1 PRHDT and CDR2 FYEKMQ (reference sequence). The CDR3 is CASSSRQASTDTQYF. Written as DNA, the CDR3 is TGTGCCAGCAGCTCCCGACAGGCTAGCACAGATACGCAGTATTTT.

The CDR3 here is CASSSPSGSTYNEQFF. CDR3 sequence (DNA): TGTGCCAGCAGCTCCCCTAGCGGCTCTACCTACAATGAGCAGTTCTTC. The J gene is TRBJ2-1, the V gene TRBV5-4; 7 nucleotides match TRBD2. The germline V gene encodes CDR1 SGHNT and CDR2 YYREEE (reference sequence). The CDR3 runs 16 residues. Losses at the gene ends were 3 bases for V and 2 bases for J; bases not matched to a gene: 8.

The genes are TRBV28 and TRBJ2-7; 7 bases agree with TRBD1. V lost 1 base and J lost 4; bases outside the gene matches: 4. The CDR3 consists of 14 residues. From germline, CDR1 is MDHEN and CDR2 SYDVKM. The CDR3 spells CASSLLQGRYEQYF. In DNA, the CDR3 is TGTGCCAGCAGTTTATTACAGGGGCGGTACGAGCAGTACTTC.

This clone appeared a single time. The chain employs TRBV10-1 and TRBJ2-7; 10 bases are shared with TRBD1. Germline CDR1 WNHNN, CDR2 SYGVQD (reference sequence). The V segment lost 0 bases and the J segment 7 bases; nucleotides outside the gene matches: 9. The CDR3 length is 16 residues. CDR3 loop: CASSESSGTGVTEQYF. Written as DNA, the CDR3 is TGCGCCAGCAGTGAGTCCTCCGGGACAGGGGTTACGGAGCAGTACTTC.

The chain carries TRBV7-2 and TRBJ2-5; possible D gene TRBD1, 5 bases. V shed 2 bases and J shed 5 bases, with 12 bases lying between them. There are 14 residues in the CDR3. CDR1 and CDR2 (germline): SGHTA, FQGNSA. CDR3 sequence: CASSLLGPVETQYF. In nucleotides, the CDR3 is TGTGCCAGCAGCTTATTGGGGCCTGTGGAGACCCAGTACTTC.

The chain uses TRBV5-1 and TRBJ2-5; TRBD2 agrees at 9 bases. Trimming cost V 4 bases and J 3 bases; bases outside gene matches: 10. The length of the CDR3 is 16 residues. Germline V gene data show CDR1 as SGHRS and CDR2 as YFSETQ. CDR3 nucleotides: TGCGCCAGCAGCCGGGGGGGAGTAGCGGGAGAAGAGACCCAGTACTTC. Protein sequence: CASSRGGVAGEETQYF. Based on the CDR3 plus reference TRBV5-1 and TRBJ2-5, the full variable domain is KAGVTQTPRYLIKTRGQQVTLSCSPISGHRSVSWYQQTPGQGLQFLFEYFSETQRNKGNFPGRFSGRQFSNSRSEMNVSTLELGDSALYLCASSRGGVAGEETQYFGPGTRLLVL.

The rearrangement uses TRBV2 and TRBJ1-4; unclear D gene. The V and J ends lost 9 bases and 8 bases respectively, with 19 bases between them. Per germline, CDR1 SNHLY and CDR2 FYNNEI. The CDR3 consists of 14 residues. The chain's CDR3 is CASSGIREGEKLFF. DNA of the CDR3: TGTGCCAGTTCAGGAATCCGGGAAGGGGAAAAACTGTTTTTT.

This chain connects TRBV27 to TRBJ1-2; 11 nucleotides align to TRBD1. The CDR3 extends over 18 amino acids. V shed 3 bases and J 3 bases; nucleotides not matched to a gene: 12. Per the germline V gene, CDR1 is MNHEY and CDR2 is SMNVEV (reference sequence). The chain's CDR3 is CASSFLGTRTGGDYGYTF. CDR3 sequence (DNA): TGTGCCAGCAGTTTCCTTGGTACGCGGACAGGGGGCGACTATGGCTACACCTTC.

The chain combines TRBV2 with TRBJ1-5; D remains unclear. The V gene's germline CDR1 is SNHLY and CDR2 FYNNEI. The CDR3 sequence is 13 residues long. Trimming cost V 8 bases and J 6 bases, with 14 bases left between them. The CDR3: CASAPREGQPQHF. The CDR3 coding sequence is TGTGCCAGCGCGCCCCGGGAGGGTCAGCCCCAGCATTTT.

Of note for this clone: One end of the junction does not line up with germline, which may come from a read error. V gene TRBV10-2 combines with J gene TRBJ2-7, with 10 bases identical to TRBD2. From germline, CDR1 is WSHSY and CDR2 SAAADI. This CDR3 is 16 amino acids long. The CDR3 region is CASRAPPSGSSHEQYF. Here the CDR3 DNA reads TGCGCCAGCAGGGCCCCCCCTAGCGGGAGCTCCCACGAGCAGTACTTC.

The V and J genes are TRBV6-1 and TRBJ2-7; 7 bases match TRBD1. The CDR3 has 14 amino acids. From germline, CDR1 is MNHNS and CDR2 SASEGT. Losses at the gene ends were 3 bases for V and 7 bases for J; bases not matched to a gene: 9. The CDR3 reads CASSETGTDGEQYF. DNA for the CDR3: TGTGCCAGCAGTGAGACCGGGACAGATGGGGAGCAGTACTTC.